The 28 T cell receptor beta chains below come from one sample, sequenced in a study of neurological immune-mediated disorders. TCRdb reanalysed the 5' RACE reads using MiXCR and keeps one entry per CDR3 protein. Among more than 40,000 distinct CDR3 sequences listed, roughly 15% were seen once. Sequencing was done on a sample of CD4+ T cells from blood. The receptors originated from a woman aged 60 to 75 with HTLV-1-associated myelopathy (HAM/TSP).

The chain uses TRBV12-3 or TRBV12-4 and TRBJ2-3; D is uncertain. Deletions cut 7 bases from V and 5 bases from J, with 16 bases between. CDR3 length: 14 amino acids. CDR3 DNA: TGTGCCAGCACCTTATTAACAGAAGGAGATACGCAGTATTTT. It specifies CASTLLTEGDTQYF.

This clonotype has ten or more counts. The chain is built from TRBV19 and TRBJ2-6; D remains ambiguous. The germline V and J ends were trimmed by 3 bases and 2 bases, with 5 bases remaining between them. From germline, CDR1 is LNHDA and CDR2 SQIVND (reference sequence). The CDR3 extends over 14 amino acids. CDR3: CASSMSPGANVLTF. In nucleotides, the CDR3 is TGTGCCAGTAGTATGAGCCCTGGGGCCAACGTCCTGACTTTC.

This clonotype was counted at least ten times. V is TRBV14 and J is TRBJ1-6; no clear D gene. From germline, CDR1 is SGHDN and CDR2 FVKESK. The CDR3 has 15 residues. Trimming removed 4 bases at V and 5 bases at J, with 12 bases between. The CDR3 nucleotides read TGTGCCAGCAGCCTCGGGAACCATAATAATTCACCCCTCCACTTT. Protein sequence: CASSLGNHNNSPLHF.

This clonotype was recorded many times. This rearrangement joins TRBV10-3 to TRBJ2-1; 7 bases line up with TRBD2. This CDR3 is 12 amino acids long. The germline V gene encodes CDR1 ENHRY and CDR2 SYGVKD. After removal of 5 bases from V and 10 bases from J, the junction contained 5 bases not matched to a gene. CDR3 nucleotides: TGTGCCATCAGTAACCAGGGAGGGGAGCAGTTCTTC. It specifies CAISNQGGEQFF.

This clonotype was counted at least ten times. The V and J genes are TRBV12-3 or TRBV12-4 and TRBJ1-3; weak D call: TRBD1 (5 bases). V was clipped by 10 bases and J by 2 bases, with 12 bases between them. The CDR3 is made up of 13 amino acids. This CDR3 reads CATWGGAGNTIYF. The CDR3, as DNA: TGTGCCACCTGGGGGGGTGCTGGAAACACCATATATTTT.

This clonotype has more than one count but fewer than ten. V gene TRBV30 combines with J gene TRBJ2-2; 8 bases fit TRBD1. The CDR3 covers 15 residues. Germline CDR1 GTSNPN, CDR2 SVGIG (reference sequence). V lost 4 bases and J lost 1; bases outside the gene matches: 5. The CDR3 loop reads CAWTPGQVNTGELFF. CDR3 bases: TGTGCCTGGACACCGGGACAGGTGAACACCGGGGAGCTGTTTTTT.

This clonotype was seen many times. V and J are TRBV2 and TRBJ2-3; D perhaps matches TRBD2 (5 bases). The V gene lost 6 bases and the J gene lost 2 bases, with 15 bases spanning the gap. Germline assignment: CDR1 SNHLY and CDR2 FYNNEI. The CDR3 has 15 amino acids. The CDR3 coding sequence is TGTGCCAGCAGACCGGACGAGGGCGCCACAGATACGCAGTATTTT. It yields the protein CASRPDEGATDTQYF.

The DNA for the CDR3 is TGTGCCAGCTCACCGTTCGAAGGGGTCACCGGGGAGCTGTTTTTT. Translating gives CASSPFEGVTGELFF. This rearrangement joins TRBV18 to TRBJ2-2; maybe TRBD1 (5 bases). Germline values: CDR1 KGHSH, CDR2 LQKENI. The CDR3 runs to 15 residues. Trimming took off 3 bases at V and 4 bases at J, with 12 bases between the two ends. The entire variable domain, with the rest obtained from reference TRBV18 and TRBJ2-2, is as follows: NAGVMQNPRHLVRRRGQEARLRCSPMKGHSHVYWYRQLPEEGLKFMVYLQKENIIDESGMPKERFSAEFPKEGPSILRIQQVVRGDSAAYFCASSPFEGVTGELFFGEGSRLTVL.

This clonotype has a handful of counts. The chain joins TRBV6-5 to TRBJ2-2; 9 bases align to TRBD1. The CDR3 runs 15 residues. Germline V gives CDR1 MNHEY, CDR2 SVGAGI. V was clipped by 4 bases and J by 3 bases; unmatched bases: 3. The CDR3 loop reads CASSFDRGDTGELFF. CDR3 in DNA: TGTGCCAGCAGTTTCGACAGGGGGGACACCGGGGAGCTGTTTTTT.

Only a few counts were recorded for this clonotype. The chain recombines TRBV29-1 with TRBJ1-1, with D maybe TRBD1 (6 bases). V lost 7 bases, J lost 6 bases, and 18 bases lay in between. The CDR3 length is 13 residues. Germline CDR1 reads SQVTM; CDR2 reads ANQGSEA. Here the CDR3 reads CSAARGGEPEAFF. The CDR3 DNA sequence: TGCAGCGCAGCTAGGGGGGGCGAGCCTGAAGCTTTCTTT.

This clonotype was seen many times. V gene TRBV7-2 combines with J gene TRBJ1-3; D unclear. CDR1 SGHTA and CDR2 FQGNSA come from the germline V gene. The CDR3 length is 14 residues. The V and J ends lost 4 bases and 1 base respectively, with 8 bases between them. CDR3 bases: TGTGCCAGCAGCTCGTCCCGGTCTGGAAACACCATATATTTT. It yields the protein CASSSSRSGNTIYF.

There are many counts of this clonotype. V gene TRBV20-1 combines with J gene TRBJ1-5, with D unresolved. This CDR3 is 14 amino acids long. Per the germline V gene, CDR1 is DFQATT and CDR2 is SNEGSKA (reference sequence). V dropped 6 bases and J dropped 5 bases, with 17 bases sitting between them. Here the CDR3 DNA reads TGCAGTGCCCCCGCGTCGGCAGGCGATCAGCCCCAGCATTTT. Its translation: CSAPASAGDQPQHF.

This clonotype occurred many times. This rearrangement joins TRBV11-3 to TRBJ1-1, with D tentatively TRBD1 (5 bases). V shed 5 bases and J shed 7 bases, with 14 bases lying between them. Germline CDR1 reads SGHNT; CDR2 reads YENEEA. The CDR3 runs to 13 residues. DNA of the CDR3: TGTGCCAGCAGCGCCACAGGATCCGGTGAAGCTTTCTTT. Protein sequence: CASSATGSGEAFF.

This sequence joins TRBV9 and TRBJ2-5, with 8 nucleotides matching TRBD2. CDR1 and CDR2 (germline): SGDLS, YYNGEE. The CDR3 consists of 15 residues. The V and J ends lost 0 bases and 2 bases, in that order; junction bases with no gene match: 3. CDR3 sequence (DNA): TGTGCCAGCAGCGTAGCGGGAGGGCCTCAAGAGACCCAGTACTTC. This translates into CASSVAGGPQETQYF.

This clonotype has a count of ten or more. The V gene is TRBV20-1, the J gene TRBJ1-4, with D tentatively TRBD1 (6 bases). CDR1 and CDR2 (germline): DFQATT, SNEGSKA (reference sequence). The CDR3 runs to 13 residues. With 3 bases removed from V and 5 bases from J, the gap between germline ends came to 10 bases. As DNA, the CDR3 is TGCAGTGCTAGGATTCAGGGGAATGAAAAACTGTTTTTT. Its translation: CSARIQGNEKLFF.

Worth noting for this clonotype: One end of the junction does not line up with germline, which may come from a read error. The chain has TRBV7-7 and TRBJ2-3; TRBD2 agrees at 8 bases. The CDR3 has 15 residues. The germline V gene has CDR1 SSHAT and CDR2 FNYEAQ (reference sequence). DNA for the CDR3: TGTGCTAGCAGCTTGGCGGCGGGGGGAGGAGATACGCAGTATTTT. Its translation is CASSLAAGGGDTQYF.

This clonotype was recorded many times. The chain is built from TRBV5-1 and TRBJ2-6, with TRBD2 as a possible D gene (6 bases). Deletions cut 4 bases from V and 2 bases from J, with 16 bases between. This CDR3 contains 17 residues. The germline V gene has CDR1 SGHRS and CDR2 YFSETQ. CDR3 loop: CASSHGTLEPGANVLTF. CDR3 DNA sequence: TGCGCCAGCAGCCACGGGACTCTTGAACCTGGGGCCAACGTCCTGACTTTC.

This clonotype was recorded many times. The chain combines TRBV20-1 with TRBJ2-3; 7 positions match TRBD2. The germline V gene encodes CDR1 DFQATT and CDR2 SNEGSKA (reference sequence). The CDR3 is made up of 14 amino acids. The V segment lost 3 bases and the J segment 2 bases; nucleotides outside the gene matches: 5. CDR3 residues: CSASPLAATDTQYF. CDR3 in DNA: TGCAGTGCTAGTCCGCTAGCGGCCACAGATACGCAGTATTTT.

This clonotype was found many times. V and J are TRBV7-9 and TRBJ2-4, with D perhaps TRBD2 (5 bases). The CDR3 consists of 16 residues. Germline values: CDR1 SEHNR, CDR2 FQNEAQ (reference sequence). Trimming left V 1 base short and J 0 bases short, with 10 bases between. This chain's CDR3 is CASSLGAGLAKNIQYF. CDR3 sequence (DNA): TGTGCCAGCAGCTTAGGGGCAGGACTAGCCAAAAACATTCAGTACTTC.

This clonotype was detected ten times or more. The chain has TRBV5-1 and TRBJ2-1; D tentatively fits TRBD1 or TRBD2 (6 bases each). In germline, CDR1 is SGHRS, CDR2 YFSETQ. The CDR3 covers 15 residues. Trimming took 4 bases from V and 6 from J, leaving 17 bases between them. Here the CDR3 DNA reads TGCGCCAGCAGCCTATTTAGGGGGGCTGGCAATGAGCAGTTCTTC. Residues: CASSLFRGAGNEQFF. Using reference TRBV5-1 and TRBJ2-1 for the parts outside the CDR3, the full variable domain is KAGVTQTPRYLIKTRGQQVTLSCSPISGHRSVSWYQQTPGQGLQFLFEYFSETQRNKGNFPGRFSGRQFSNSRSEMNVSTLELGDSALYLCASSLFRGAGNEQFFGPGTRLTVL.

This clonotype was detected ten times or more. The gene calls are TRBV28 and TRBJ2-2; TRBD1 matches 7 bases. Germline-derived CDR1 and CDR2 are MDHEN and SYDVKM. V lost 5 bases and J lost 3; bases outside the gene matches: 6. This CDR3 spans 15 amino acids. The CDR3 region has the DNA TGTGCCAGCAGTCGTCGACAGGGTTACACCGGGGAGCTGTTTTTT. This encodes CASSRRQGYTGELFF.

This clonotype has ten or more counts. The chain uses TRBV7-6 and TRBJ1-1; D possibly corresponds to TRBD1 (5 bases). The length of the CDR3 is 13 residues. Trimming left V 0 bases short and J 6 bases short, with 8 bases between. Germline CDR1 and CDR2: SGHVS and FNYEAQ. The CDR3 here is CASSLAPRAEAFF. CDR3 nucleotide sequence: TGTGCCAGCAGCTTAGCGCCCAGGGCTGAAGCTTTCTTT.

Many counts were recorded for this clonotype. The chain links TRBV20-1 to TRBJ1-5; 7 nucleotides align to TRBD1. V shed 4 bases, J shed 3 bases, and the junction held 21 bases outside the gene matches. CDR3 length equals 19 residues. The germline gives CDR1 DFQATT, CDR2 SNEGSKA (reference sequence). The CDR3, as DNA: TGCAGTGCTATTAACGTGCTCGTGGCAGGGGGGGGCCTCAATCAGCCCCAGCATTTT. Amino acids: CSAINVLVAGGGLNQPQHF.

This clonotype was detected many times. The rearrangement joins TRBV11-2 to TRBJ2-2; 8 positions match TRBD1. Germline V gene lookup returns CDR1 SGHAT and CDR2 FQNNGV. J was trimmed by 6 bases and V by 3 bases; bases with no gene match: 6. This CDR3 comprises 15 residues. The CDR3 DNA reads TGTGCCAGCAGCTTTCAGGGGGCGAAGGCCGGGGAGCTGTTTTTT. Amino acid sequence: CASSFQGAKAGELFF.

The table lists this clonotype with a few counts. V is TRBV30 and J is TRBJ1-1; 7 positions agree with TRBD1. The junction had 6 bases not matched to a gene; V was cut back by 3 bases and J by 11 bases. The CDR3 length is 11 residues. Per germline, CDR1 GTSNPN and CDR2 SVGIG (reference sequence). The CDR3 region is CAWSPTGRAFF. CDR3 nucleotide sequence: TGTGCCTGGAGCCCGACAGGGCGTGCTTTCTTT.

The table lists this clonotype with many counts. The rearrangement uses TRBV5-1 and TRBJ2-2, with D perhaps being TRBD1 or TRBD2 (5 bases each). The V gene lost 5 bases and the J gene lost 6 bases, with 14 bases spanning the gap. This CDR3 region has 14 residues. Germline V gene data show CDR1 as SGHRS and CDR2 as YFSETQ. CDR3 sequence: CASSPVGVSGELFF. The CDR3 DNA is TGCGCCAGCAGTCCTGTGGGGGTGTCCGGGGAGCTGTTTTTT.

As to this clonotype: At one boundary the junction diverges from the germline segment, which might be a read error. The V and J genes are TRBV5-1 and TRBJ2-7, with 8 nucleotides matching TRBD1. CDR1 is SGHRS, CDR2 YFSETQ, per germline. CDR3 length: 14 residues. In DNA form, the CDR3 reads TGTGCCAGCAGATTGGTCGGACAGGGCTACGAGCAGTACTTC. Its protein product is CASRLVGQGYEQYF. The whole variable domain, filled in from reference TRBV5-1 and TRBJ2-7, reads KAGVTQTPRYLIKTRGQQVTLSCSPISGHRSVSWYQQTPGQGLQFLFEYFSETQRNKGNFPGRFSGRQFSNSRSEMNVSTLELGDSALYLCASRLVGQGYEQYFGPGTRLTVT.

Only a few counts were recorded for this clonotype. The genes are TRBV18 and TRBJ2-3, with D uncertain. This CDR3 is built from 15 residues. Deletions cut 2 bases from V and 0 bases from J, with 9 bases between. CDR1 is KGHSH and CDR2 is LQKENI in the germline V gene. For the CDR3, the DNA is TGTGCCAGCTCACCAGTCGCCGTTAGCACAGATACGCAGTATTTT. Encoded protein: CASSPVAVSTDTQYF. Together with reference TRBV18 and TRBJ2-3, the CDR3 gives the full variable domain: NAGVMQNPRHLVRRRGQEARLRCSPMKGHSHVYWYRQLPEEGLKFMVYLQKENIIDESGMPKERFSAEFPKEGPSILRIQQVVRGDSAAYFCASSPVAVSTDTQYFGPGTRLTVL.